This T cell receptor (beta chain) was captured in a study of vaccination and CD4 T cells after COVID-19 (dated by TCRdb to about 2022). About the study as a whole: The convalescent cohort included six males and four females, with two Hispanic individuals, seven Caucasians, two Asians and one multiracial person. Participants got two doses of the Pfizer-BioNTech BNT162b2 vaccine (n=8) or two doses of the Moderna mRNA-1273 vaccine (n=2). Post-COVID blood samples were collected from convalescent patients a median of roughly 100 days after diagnosis, with a range of about 30 to 161 days. Post-vaccine blood samples were obtained a median of around 74 days after the second vaccine dose, with a range of roughly 13 to 250 days. For stimulating the cultures, overlapping spike peptide pools were used, derived from SARS-CoV-2 as well as from the common cold coronaviruses HCoV-NL63, HCoV-OC43 and HCoV-229E. In control cultures, a CEFX viral epitope pool was used as positive control, an HIV-1 Nef peptide pool was used as negative control, or no peptide was added. In ten to eleven COVID-19 convalescent patients and several infection-naive healthy vaccine recipients, the spike-specific CD4+ TCR repertoire before mRNA vaccination was compared with the repertoire after mRNA vaccination. At the TCR clonotype level, an earlier paper using these donors assessed memory CD4+ T cell crossreactivity between SARS-CoV-2 and common cold coronavirus spike proteins. Overall study outcomes, separate from this receptor: The study included relatively few convalescent patients and did not analyze early timepoints after natural infection. Nearly all vaccine-specific clones in convalescent patients (304 of 307) were mono-reactive for SARS-CoV-2 spike rather than cross-reactive with common cold coronaviruses. Although the median number of SARS-CoV-2-reactive clonotypes went up from around 20 after infection to some 37 after vaccination, the increase was not significant. In convalescent patients, a median about 86% of post-vaccine SARS-CoV-2-reactive clones were detected only after vaccination, and vaccine-specific priming was suggested by this finding.

According to the study, the label for this sample's treatment or condition signals: approximately 9-day PBMC culture with coronavirus spike peptide pools or control peptides (ViraFEST assay). CD4+ T cells from unexposed donors were collected before the COVID-19 pandemic (2011-2018). The ViraFEST assay, used in the study, expanded antigen-specific T cells with peptide pools and then identified the expanded clonotypes through TCR sequencing. Each well held 2 million to 2.5 million PBMCs cultured with around 10 ug/ml peptide pools in IMDM containing roughly 4.7% human AB serum and approximately 10 IU/ml IL-2. On days 3 and 7, half of the culture medium was replaced with fresh IL-2-containing medium. Once the cells had been in culture for ten to eleven days, the EasySep CD4+ T cell isolation kit was used to isolate CD4+ T cells by negative selection. As cell numbers permitted, CD4+ T cells from unexposed donors were tested for reactivity to SARS-CoV-2 S and N and to four common cold coronavirus spike pools. Ficoll-Paque Plus gradient centrifugation was used to isolate PBMCs from whole blood, and the isolated PBMCs were then either used fresh or cryopreserved at -140C. Triplicate wells were generally used for each culture condition. The leukapheresis product for the unexposed donors was obtained through commercial purchase.

Receptors were amplified or captured by PCR. DNA from cultured CD4+ T cells underwent TCR sequencing with the Oncomine TCR Beta short-read assay at the Johns Hopkins FTIC core. The QIAamp micro DNA kit was used to extract genomic DNA from the cultured CD4+ T cells. Oncomine TCR Beta libraries made from cultured CD4+ T cells were pooled using unique dual indexes and sequenced on an Illumina iSeq 100. The study's own analysis went as follows. Non-productive sequences were removed, and CDR3s not starting with C, not ending with F or W, or shorter than 7 amino acids were discarded. The MANAFEST web application was used to identify antigen-specific clonotypes by comparing peptide-stimulated wells against reference wells and other culture wells. Positive clones required FDR below 0.05, an odds ratio above 5, and productive frequency above 0.1% in at least two of three replicate wells. A clonotype was classed as cross-reactive if the clonotype showed significant expansion both in SARS-CoV-2 spike wells and in at least one common cold coronavirus spike condition. Using R version 3.6.1, CDR3 homology was evaluated through Levenshtein distances (stringdist) along with unrooted phylogenetic trees (ape). The raw public reads went through TCRdb reprocessing: fastp at Q25, MiXCR clone calling, in-frame beta chains kept. Each CDR3 protein appears once, grouped with its most common genes and DNA. The authors' filters were not applied to this entry. Recorded for this sample are roughly 7,700 distinct CDR3 sequences; 56% of them occurred a single time. The ten biggest clones cover roughly an eighth of the sample.

A note on this clonotype: Its antigen remains unidentified. There are no base qualities to consult, and no much larger clone falls within one base.

The CDR3, cysteine through phenylalanine, is 14 amino acids long. The entry retains the CDR3 DNA only, 42 bases that are in frame from base 1. This receptor chain uses TRBV21-1 and TRBJ2-3; the tabulated D call, TRBD2, remains unverified against the DNA. TRBV21-1 is described as a pseudogene. This receptor was obtained from a human donor in good health. Input material: CD4+ T cells from blood, cultured in vitro. The DNA sequence is given as TGTGCCAGCAGCAAACAGCGGGAGTCAGATACGCAGTATTTT. The encoded protein is CASSKQRESDTQYF.